A selection of T cell receptor beta chains follows, all from one sample in a study of cytomegalovirus exposure and HLA in healthy donors. Only in-frame clones appear in the TCRdb table, and some are missing; sequencing was by immunoSEQ multiplex PCR. The repertoire holds 50,000 or so clones, with 94% as singletons. The specimen sequenced was PBMCs. Receptor source: a woman under 30 in good health and CMV-seropositive. The CDR3 runs from the conserved cysteine through the conserved F or W. The D gene is left open where the match is weak. Not every row has a clone size; where given, it reads once, few, many or a size class.

v_gene: TRBV18
d_gene: -
abundance: -
j_gene: TRBJ2-1
CDR3nt: TGTGCCAGCTCACCACCGCACAGGGCAAATGAGCAGTTCTTC
CDR3aa: CASSPPHRANEQFF

v_gene: TRBV18
d_gene: TRBD2
abundance: -
j_gene: TRBJ2-3
CDR3nt: TGTGCCAGCTCCCCGACCCGAGAAGCGGGGGTCACAGATACGCAGTATTTT
CDR3aa: CASSPTREAGVTDTQYF

v_gene: TRBV27
d_gene: -
abundance: -
j_gene: TRBJ1-1
CDR3nt: TGTGCCAGCAGTTTATCACAGGGAGGGAAGAACACTGAAGCTTTCTTT
CDR3aa: CASSLSQGGKNTEAFF

v_gene: TRBV5-1
d_gene: TRBD1
abundance: -
j_gene: TRBJ1-3
CDR3nt: TGCGCCAGCAGCGAGGACAGGGCTGGAAACACCATATATTTT
CDR3aa: CASSEDRAGNTIYF

v_gene: TRBV6-5
d_gene: -
abundance: once
j_gene: TRBJ1-1
CDR3nt: TGTGCCAGCAGCCTGGACACCGGGAACACTGAAGCTTTCTTT
CDR3aa: CASSLDTGNTEAFF

v_gene: TRBV9
d_gene: TRBD1
abundance: -
j_gene: TRBJ2-1
CDR3nt: TGTGCCAGCAGCGTAGATCCGCCGACAGGGGCTAATTGGCATGAGCAGTTCTTC
CDR3aa: CASSVDPPTGANWHEQFF

v_gene: TRBV28
d_gene: TRBD1
abundance: once
j_gene: TRBJ1-2
CDR3nt: TGTGCCAGCAGTTTCGGGACAGGGAATAACTATGGCTACACCTTC
CDR3aa: CASSFGTGNNYGYTF

v_gene: TRBV6-5
d_gene: -
abundance: -
j_gene: TRBJ1-1
CDR3nt: TGTGCCAGCAGTTCGGGGAGGCGGGGAACTGAAGCTTTCTTT
CDR3aa: CASSSGRRGTEAFF

v_gene: TRBV30
d_gene: -
abundance: -
j_gene: TRBJ1-1
CDR3nt: TGTGCCTGGAGAAATCGTGGAGGGGTACATGGGAACACTGAAGCTTTCTTT
CDR3aa: CAWRNRGGVHGNTEAFF

v_gene: TRBV5-1
d_gene: TRBD1
abundance: -
j_gene: TRBJ2-7
CDR3nt: TGCGCCAGCAGCCCCGGCGACAGGGCCTACGAGCAGTACTTC
CDR3aa: CASSPGDRAYEQYF

v_gene: TRBV7-6
d_gene: -
abundance: -
j_gene: TRBJ1-5
CDR3nt: TGTGCCAGCAGCGCCGGACAGTTGCAACCCCAGCATTTT
CDR3aa: CASSAGQLQPQHF

v_gene: TRBV9
d_gene: -
abundance: -
j_gene: TRBJ2-2
CDR3nt: TGTGCCAGCAGCGCCCAGGCGAACACCGGGGAGCTGTTTTTT
CDR3aa: CASSAQANTGELFF

v_gene: TRBV6-1
d_gene: TRBD1
abundance: -
j_gene: TRBJ2-4
CDR3nt: TGTGCCAGCAGTGAACCGGGACAGATTAAAAACATTCAGTACTTC
CDR3aa: CASSEPGQIKNIQYF

v_gene: TRBV6-4
d_gene: -
abundance: few
j_gene: TRBJ2-1
CDR3nt: TGTGCCAGCAGTGGGAGGGCCACAGATGAGCAGTTCTTC
CDR3aa: CASSGRATDEQFF

v_gene: TRBV21-1
d_gene: -
abundance: -
j_gene: TRBJ1-5
CDR3nt: TGTGCCAGCAGCATTACACAGGGGACCAATCAGCCCCAGCATTTT
CDR3aa: CASSITQGTNQPQHF

v_gene: TRBV7-9
d_gene: TRBD2
abundance: -
j_gene: TRBJ2-3
CDR3nt: TGTGCCAGCAGCTTAGTAAGACTAGCGGGAAACACAGATACGCAGTATTTT
CDR3aa: CASSLVRLAGNTDTQYF

v_gene: TRBV27
d_gene: TRBD1
abundance: -
j_gene: TRBJ1-1
CDR3nt: TGTGCCAGCAGTTCAAGACAGGGGAACACTGAAGCTTTCTTT
CDR3aa: CASSSRQGNTEAFF

v_gene: TRBV28
d_gene: TRBD1
abundance: -
j_gene: TRBJ1-5
CDR3nt: TGTGCCAGCAGTTGGGACAGGGCAAATCAGCCCCAGCATTTT
CDR3aa: CASSWDRANQPQHF

v_gene: TRBV5-8
d_gene: TRBD2
abundance: -
j_gene: TRBJ2-4
CDR3nt: TGTGCCAGCAGCCTAGCGGGAGGGCCGGCCAAAAACATTCAGTACTTC
CDR3aa: CASSLAGGPAKNIQYF

v_gene: TRBV30
d_gene: -
abundance: -
j_gene: TRBJ2-1
CDR3nt: TGTGCCTGGAGATTGAGGCGATACAATGAGCAGTTCTTC
CDR3aa: CAWRLRRYNEQFF

v_gene: TRBV19
d_gene: TRBD1
abundance: -
j_gene: TRBJ2-7
CDR3nt: TGTGCCAGTAGTCCGACAGGGGGCAGCCTCCACGAGCAGTACTTC
CDR3aa: CASSPTGGSLHEQYF

v_gene: TRBV29-1
d_gene: -
abundance: -
j_gene: TRBJ2-7
CDR3nt: TGCAGCGTGGGGGGGCGTCGGGATAACTACGAGCAGTACTTC
CDR3aa: CSVGGRRDNYEQYF

v_gene: TRBV2
d_gene: -
abundance: -
j_gene: TRBJ1-1
CDR3nt: TGTGCCAGCAGTCGACCAACGGGACAGAACACTGAAGCTTTCTTT
CDR3aa: CASSRPTGQNTEAFF

v_gene: TRBV29-1
d_gene: -
abundance: -
j_gene: TRBJ1-3
CDR3nt: TGCAGCGTTGAAGATCTGCCGCGAGGGATCGGAAACACCATATATTTT
CDR3aa: CSVEDLPRGIGNTIYF

v_gene: TRBV7-2
d_gene: -
abundance: -
j_gene: TRBJ2-3
CDR3nt: TGTGCCAGCAGCCAGGGGTCTAGGACCAATTTCACAGATACGCAGTATTTT
CDR3aa: CASSQGSRTNFTDTQYF

v_gene: TRBV19
d_gene: -
abundance: -
j_gene: TRBJ1-1
CDR3nt: TGTGCCAGTATCGACGTTTATAAGACAGCCAGGAACACTGAAGCTTTCTTT
CDR3aa: CASIDVYKTARNTEAFF

v_gene: TRBV28
d_gene: -
abundance: -
j_gene: TRBJ2-7
CDR3nt: TGTGCCAGCAGTCCCCTCGGACTGGAGTACGAGCAGTACTTC
CDR3aa: CASSPLGLEYEQYF

v_gene: TRBV7-6
d_gene: TRBD1
abundance: -
j_gene: TRBJ2-5
CDR3nt: TGTGCCAGCAGCTTTCTGGGACAGGGACAAGAGACCCAGTACTTC
CDR3aa: CASSFLGQGQETQYF

v_gene: TRBV9
d_gene: TRBD1
abundance: -
j_gene: TRBJ1-2
CDR3nt: TGTGCCAGCAGCGTATACGGGACAGCCAAAAACTATGGCTACACCTTC
CDR3aa: CASSVYGTAKNYGYTF

v_gene: TRBV5-5
d_gene: -
abundance: -
j_gene: TRBJ2-7
CDR3nt: TGTGCCAGCAGCTTGGAGCGAACCTTCTACGAGCAGTACTTC
CDR3aa: CASSLERTFYEQYF

v_gene: TRBV29-1
d_gene: TRBD1
abundance: -
j_gene: TRBJ2-1
CDR3nt: TGCAGCGTTGAGGGACAGGGGAGAGACAATGAGCAGTTCTTC
CDR3aa: CSVEGQGRDNEQFF

v_gene: TRBV2
d_gene: -
abundance: -
j_gene: TRBJ2-5
CDR3nt: TGTGCCAGCAGTGGACGGGGGGAGACCCAGTACTTC
CDR3aa: CASSGRGETQYF

v_gene: TRBV7-6
d_gene: -
abundance: -
j_gene: TRBJ2-5
CDR3nt: TGTGCCAGCAGCTTACCAGCGCAGGGATCGGGGACCCAGTACTTC
CDR3aa: CASSLPAQGSGTQYF

v_gene: TRBV28
d_gene: TRBD2
abundance: -
j_gene: TRBJ2-1
CDR3nt: TGTGCCAGCAGTTCCGGACTAGCGGCCAACAATGAGCAGTTCTTC
CDR3aa: CASSSGLAANNEQFF

v_gene: TRBV27
d_gene: -
abundance: -
j_gene: TRBJ2-7
CDR3nt: TGTGCCAGCAGTTTAGCGGGGAAGAGCTCCTACGAGCAGTACTTC
CDR3aa: CASSLAGKSSYEQYF

v_gene: TRBV7-8
d_gene: -
abundance: once
j_gene: TRBJ2-1
CDR3nt: TGTGCCAGCAGCCCCCGAGGGGGAGAAGGGGGTGAGCAGTTCTTC
CDR3aa: CASSPRGGEGGEQFF

v_gene: TRBV27
d_gene: TRBD2
abundance: -
j_gene: TRBJ2-2
CDR3nt: TGTGCCAGCAGTTTAACGGGAGGGCCAACCGGGGAGCTGTTTTTT
CDR3aa: CASSLTGGPTGELFF

v_gene: TRBV29-1
d_gene: -
abundance: -
j_gene: TRBJ1-3
CDR3nt: TGCAGCGTTTCCCAGGGCTCTGGAAACACCATATATTTT
CDR3aa: CSVSQGSGNTIYF

v_gene: TRBV14
d_gene: -
abundance: -
j_gene: TRBJ2-1
CDR3nt: TGTGCCAGCAGCCAAGGTCTCCTCAATGAGCAGTTCTTC
CDR3aa: CASSQGLLNEQFF

v_gene: TRBV6-4
d_gene: -
abundance: -
j_gene: TRBJ2-2
CDR3nt: TGTGCCAGCAGTGACTCATTAGTCTGGAACACCGGGGAGCTGTTTTTT
CDR3aa: CASSDSLVWNTGELFF

v_gene: TRBV5-8
d_gene: TRBD2
abundance: -
j_gene: TRBJ2-2
CDR3nt: TGTGCCAGCAGCCAAGATAGCGAGCGGGAGGTCGGGGAGCTGTTTTTT
CDR3aa: CASSQDSEREVGELFF

v_gene: TRBV30
d_gene: TRBD1
abundance: -
j_gene: TRBJ2-7
CDR3nt: TGTGCCTGGAACAGGGGGATATCCTACGAGCAGTACTTC
CDR3aa: CAWNRGISYEQYF

v_gene: TRBV7-9
d_gene: TRBD2
abundance: -
j_gene: TRBJ2-3
CDR3nt: TGTGCCAGCAGCTTCGGCGGGAGCGCAGATACGCAGTATTTT
CDR3aa: CASSFGGSADTQYF

v_gene: TRBV11-2
d_gene: -
abundance: -
j_gene: TRBJ2-7
CDR3nt: TGTGCCAGCACCCCCGTCGGGGATCACTACGAGCAGTACTTC
CDR3aa: CASTPVGDHYEQYF

v_gene: TRBV5-6
d_gene: -
abundance: -
j_gene: TRBJ2-5
CDR3nt: TGTGCCAGCAGCTTGACACGTCAAGAGACCCAGTACTTC
CDR3aa: CASSLTRQETQYF

v_gene: TRBV7-3
d_gene: TRBD2
abundance: -
j_gene: TRBJ2-2
CDR3nt: TGTGCCAGCAGCTTAACGATCGGTAGCGGGAGCTTGAACACCGGGGAGCTGTTTTTT
CDR3aa: CASSLTIGSGSLNTGELFF

v_gene: TRBV19
d_gene: -
abundance: -
j_gene: TRBJ2-6
CDR3nt: TGTGCCAGTAGTATCGACAGATTCTCTGGGGCCAACGTCCTGACTTTC
CDR3aa: CASSIDRFSGANVLTF

v_gene: TRBV11-2
d_gene: TRBD1
abundance: once
j_gene: TRBJ2-2
CDR3nt: TGTGCCAGCAGCTTAGTTGGGACAGGGATAAACACCGGGGAGCTGTTTTTT
CDR3aa: CASSLVGTGINTGELFF